This TCR beta chain stems from a study of T cells in Graves' hyperthyroidism and ophthalmopathy. For the study at large: It was at initial diagnosis, before any treatment, that peripheral blood was collected. Study-level points and caveats: Progression to ophthalmopathy was predicted a median of about six months early. Most thyroid clonotypes that were expanded above 0.001 also turned up in blood.

RNA transcripts provided the source from which TCR beta CDR3 regions were amplified. RT-PCR in the first round (using the HTBI primer set) targeted the TCR CDR3. Using its own MiXCR run on the multiplex PCR reads, TCRdb lists one record per CDR3 protein. The table has 600,000 to 800,000 distinct CDR3 sequences, under 45% seen once. Exclusion criteria comprised uncontrolled infection, other autoimmune disease, pregnancy or lactation. On this clonotype itself: Its cognate antigen is unknown.

Sequenced material: blood. This TCR derives from a woman between 40 and 55 years old with Graves' hyperthyroidism.

The CDR3: CSARDSEGGGGYTF. CDR3 coding DNA: TGCAGTGCTAGAGACTCCGAGGGGGGTGGTGGCTACACCTTC. This chain connects TRBV20-1 to TRBJ1-2, with D possibly TRBD1 on 6 matching bases. The germline V and J ends were trimmed by 0 bases and 7 bases, with 15 bases remaining between them. Germline V gives CDR1 DFQATT, CDR2 SNEGSKA (reference sequence). The CDR3 has 14 amino acids.